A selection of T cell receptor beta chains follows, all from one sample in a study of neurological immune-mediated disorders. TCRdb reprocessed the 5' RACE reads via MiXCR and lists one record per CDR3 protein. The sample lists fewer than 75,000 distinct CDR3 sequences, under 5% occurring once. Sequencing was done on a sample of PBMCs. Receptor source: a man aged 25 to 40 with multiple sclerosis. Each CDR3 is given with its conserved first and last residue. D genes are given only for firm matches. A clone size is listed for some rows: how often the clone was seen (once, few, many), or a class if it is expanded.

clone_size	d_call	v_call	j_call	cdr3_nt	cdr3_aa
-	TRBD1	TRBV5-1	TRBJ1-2	TGCGCCAGCAGCTTGGGACAGGGGGCGCCGGTGGGGTATGGCTACACCTTC	CASSLGQGAPVGYGYTF
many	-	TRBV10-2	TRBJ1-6	TGCGCCAGCAGTGAGGGGGGAAGCCGGTCACCCCTCCACTTT	CASSEGGSRSPLHF
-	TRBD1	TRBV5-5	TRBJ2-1	TGTGCCAGCAGCTTGGCACAGGGGCCCTACAATGAGCAGTTCTTC	CASSLAQGPYNEQFF
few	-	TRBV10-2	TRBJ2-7	TGCGCCAGCAGTGACAACAGGGATATCTACGAGCAGTACTTC	CASSDNRDIYEQYF
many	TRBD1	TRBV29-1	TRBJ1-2	TGCAGCGGCGCGGGGGACAGGGGTTCCGGCTACACCTTC	CSGAGDRGSGYTF
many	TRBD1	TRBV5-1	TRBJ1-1	TGCGCCAGCAGCTTGGGACAGGGGACGAACACTGAAGCTTTCTTT	CASSLGQGTNTEAFF
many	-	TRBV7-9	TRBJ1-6	TGTGCCAGCAGCTTAGCAGGGACACCCCTCCACTTT	CASSLAGTPLHF
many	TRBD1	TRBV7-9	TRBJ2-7	TGTGCCAGCAGCGGTCGGGACAGTACCTACGAGCAGTACTTC	CASSGRDSTYEQYF
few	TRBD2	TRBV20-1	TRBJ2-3	TGCAGTGCTAGACAGGCGAGCGGGGGTGGTACAGATACGCAGTATTTT	CSARQASGGGTDTQYF
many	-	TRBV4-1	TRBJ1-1	TGCGCCAGCAGCCAAGATAATGGGGCACCCTGGGGGGCTTTCTTT	CASSQDNGAPWGAFF
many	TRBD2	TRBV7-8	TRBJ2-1	TGTGCCAGCAGCTCCAGCCGGACAGCCCGGGAGGGGCAGTTCTTC	CASSSSRTAREGQFF
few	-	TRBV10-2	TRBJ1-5	TGCGCCAGCAGTAGCACAGAGGATCAGCCCCAGAATTTT	CASSSTEDQPQNF
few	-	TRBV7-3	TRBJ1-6	TGTGCCAGCAGCACCGGACAGTATAATTCACCCCTCCACTTT	CASSTGQYNSPLHF
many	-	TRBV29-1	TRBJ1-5	TGCAGCGTTTCAGGGGTAAATCAGCCCCAGCATTTT	CSVSGVNQPQHF
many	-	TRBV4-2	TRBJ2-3	TGTGCCAGCAGGGAACTGGATACGCAGTATTTT	CASRELDTQYF
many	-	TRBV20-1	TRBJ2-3	TGCAGTGCTAGACGGGGTTGGGTGGGCACAGATACGCAGTATTTT	CSARRGWVGTDTQYF
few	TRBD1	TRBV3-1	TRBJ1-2	TGTGCCAGCAGCCAAGACGGCAGGGGGGACTATGGCTACACCTTC	CASSQDGRGDYGYTF
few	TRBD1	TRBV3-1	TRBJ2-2	TGTGCCAGCAGCCAACCCACCGGGACAGGGGGCGTCTCCGGGGAGCTGTTTTTT	CASSQPTGTGGVSGELFF